This entry is about one T cell receptor (beta chain). This entry is derived from a study of OX40 agonist ivuxolimab in advanced cancers. The investigators sampled blood at baseline, at cycle 4 day 1, and at cycle 7 day 1. The germline gives CDR1 SEHNR, CDR2 FQNEAQ (reference sequence). J was trimmed by 1 base and V by 5 bases; bases with no gene match: 7. The CDR3 runs to 15 residues. Sequenced by immunoSEQ multiplex PCR; TCRdb stores in-frame clones only, minus some. The sample holds 40,000 to 50,000 clones, 86% seen once. The TCR originated in an adult with an advanced solid tumor such as melanoma, head and neck, liver or kidney cancer. This chain links TRBV7-9 with TRBJ1-1; TRBD1 aligns across 7 bases. This material consisted of CD4+ or CD8+ T cells sorted from blood, taken in a trial of the OX40 agonist ivuxolimab. The CDR3 protein is CASSTRTGGNTEAFF. DNA for the CDR3: TGTGCCAGCAGCACCCGGACAGGAGGGAACACTGAAGCTTTCTTT.